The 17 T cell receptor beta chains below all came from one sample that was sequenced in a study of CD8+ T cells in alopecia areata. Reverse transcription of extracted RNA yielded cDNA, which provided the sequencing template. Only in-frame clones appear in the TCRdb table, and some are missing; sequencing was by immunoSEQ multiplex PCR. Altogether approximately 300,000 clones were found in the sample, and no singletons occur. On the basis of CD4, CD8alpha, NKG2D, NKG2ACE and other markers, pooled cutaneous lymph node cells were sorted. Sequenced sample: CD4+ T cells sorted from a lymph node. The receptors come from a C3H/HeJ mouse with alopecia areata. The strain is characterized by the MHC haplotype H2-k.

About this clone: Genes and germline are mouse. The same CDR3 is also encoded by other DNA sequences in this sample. This chain's CDR3 is CASSDRGYAEQFF. The covered CDR3 bases are TGTGCCAGCAGTGACAGGGGCTATGCT. The chain couples TRBV13-1 to TRBJ2-1; D perhaps matches TRBD1 (6 bases). Sequencing ends 4 residues short of the CDR3 end; the germline J gene provides the rest. The V and J ends lost 2 bases and 3 bases respectively, with 6 bases between them. Germline V lookup: CDR1 NSHNY, CDR2 SYGAGN. The CDR3 sequence is 13 residues long.

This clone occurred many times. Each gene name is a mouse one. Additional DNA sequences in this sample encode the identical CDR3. CDR3 sequence reads: CASRDRNSDYTF. The DNA read from the CDR3 is TGTGCCAGCCGGGACAGAAACTCC. The chain employs TRBV13-3 and TRBJ1-2; 7 bases are shared with TRBD1. The observed sequence ends 4 residues before the CDR3 terminus, with the missing tail filled in from the germline J gene. Germline CDR1 NNHDY, CDR2 SYVADS. The J segment lost 1 base and the V segment lost 7 bases, leaving 1 base of the junction unmatched. There are 12 residues in the CDR3.

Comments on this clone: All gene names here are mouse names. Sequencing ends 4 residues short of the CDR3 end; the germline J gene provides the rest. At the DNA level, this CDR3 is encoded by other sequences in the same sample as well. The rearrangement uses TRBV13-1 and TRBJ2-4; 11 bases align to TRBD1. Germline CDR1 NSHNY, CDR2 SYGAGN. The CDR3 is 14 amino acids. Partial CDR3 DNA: TGTGCCAGCAGTGAGGACAGGGGGCGAAAC. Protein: CASSEDRGRN. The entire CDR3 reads CASSEDRGRNTLYF.

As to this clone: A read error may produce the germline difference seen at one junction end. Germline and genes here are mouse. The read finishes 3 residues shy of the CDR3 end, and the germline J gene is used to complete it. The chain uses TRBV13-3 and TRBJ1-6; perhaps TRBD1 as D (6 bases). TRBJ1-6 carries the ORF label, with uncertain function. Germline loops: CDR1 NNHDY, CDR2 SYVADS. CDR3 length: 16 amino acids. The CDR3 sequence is CASGDAGDNYNSPLYF. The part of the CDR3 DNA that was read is TGTGCCAGCGGTGATGCGGGGGACAACTATAATTCGCCC.

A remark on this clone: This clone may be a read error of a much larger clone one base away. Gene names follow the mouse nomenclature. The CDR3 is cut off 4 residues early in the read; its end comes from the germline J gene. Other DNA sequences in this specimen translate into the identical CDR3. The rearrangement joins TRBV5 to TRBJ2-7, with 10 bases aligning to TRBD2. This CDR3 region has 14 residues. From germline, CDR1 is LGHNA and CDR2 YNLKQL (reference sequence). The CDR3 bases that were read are TGTGCCAGCAGCCCCCGGGACTGGGGATAT. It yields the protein CASSPRDWGY. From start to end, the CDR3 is CASSPRDWGYEQYF.

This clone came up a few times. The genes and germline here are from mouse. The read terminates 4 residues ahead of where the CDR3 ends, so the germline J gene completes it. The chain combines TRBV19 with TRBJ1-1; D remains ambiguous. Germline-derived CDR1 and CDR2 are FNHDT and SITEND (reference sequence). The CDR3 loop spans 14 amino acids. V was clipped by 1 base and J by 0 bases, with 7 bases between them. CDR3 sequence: CASSISQANTEVFF. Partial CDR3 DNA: TGTGCCAGCAGTATAAGTCAGGCAAACACA. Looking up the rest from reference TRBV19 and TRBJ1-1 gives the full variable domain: GGIITQTPKFLIGQEGQKLTLKCQQNFNHDTMYWYRQDSGKGLRLIYYSITENDLQKGDLSEGYDASREKKSSFSLTVTSAQKNEMAVFLCASSISQANTEVFFGKGTRLTVV.

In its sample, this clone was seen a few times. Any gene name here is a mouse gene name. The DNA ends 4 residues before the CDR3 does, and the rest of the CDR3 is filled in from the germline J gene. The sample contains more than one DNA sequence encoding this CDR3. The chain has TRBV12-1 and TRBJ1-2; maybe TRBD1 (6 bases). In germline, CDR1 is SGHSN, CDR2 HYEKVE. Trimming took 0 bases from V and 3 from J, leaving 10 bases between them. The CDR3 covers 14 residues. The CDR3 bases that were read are TGTGCCAGCTCTCTCACAGGGAGGGACTCC. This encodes CASSLTGRDS. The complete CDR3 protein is CASSLTGRDSDYTF.

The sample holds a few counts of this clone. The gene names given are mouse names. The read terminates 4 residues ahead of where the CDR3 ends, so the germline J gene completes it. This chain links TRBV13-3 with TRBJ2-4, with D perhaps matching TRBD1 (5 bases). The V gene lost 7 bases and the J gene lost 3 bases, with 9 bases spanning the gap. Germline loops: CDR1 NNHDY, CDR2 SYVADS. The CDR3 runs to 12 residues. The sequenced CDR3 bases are TGTGCCAGCGAGGGGTGGCAAAAC. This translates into CASEGWQN. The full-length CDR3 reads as CASEGWQNTLYF.

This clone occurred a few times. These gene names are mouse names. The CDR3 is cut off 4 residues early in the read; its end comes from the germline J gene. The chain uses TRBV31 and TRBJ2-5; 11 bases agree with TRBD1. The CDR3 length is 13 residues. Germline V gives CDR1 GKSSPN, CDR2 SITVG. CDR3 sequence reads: CAWEDRGRDTQYF. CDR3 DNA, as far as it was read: TGTGCCTGGGAGGACAGGGGGCGGGAC.

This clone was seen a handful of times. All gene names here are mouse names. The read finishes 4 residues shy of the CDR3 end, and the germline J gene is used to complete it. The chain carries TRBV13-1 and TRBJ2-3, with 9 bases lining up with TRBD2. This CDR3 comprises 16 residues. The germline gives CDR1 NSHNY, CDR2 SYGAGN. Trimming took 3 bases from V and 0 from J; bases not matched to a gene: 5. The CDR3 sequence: CASSGGDWASAETLYF. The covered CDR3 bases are TGTGCCAGCAGTGGGGGGGACTGGGCTAGTGCAGAA.

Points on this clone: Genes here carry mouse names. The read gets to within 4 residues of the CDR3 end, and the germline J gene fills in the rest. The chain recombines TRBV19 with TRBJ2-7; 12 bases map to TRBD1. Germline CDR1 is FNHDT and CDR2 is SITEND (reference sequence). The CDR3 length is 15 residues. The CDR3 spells CASSRPGQGANEQYF. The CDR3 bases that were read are TGTGCCAGCAGTCGCCCGGGACAGGGGGCGAAT.

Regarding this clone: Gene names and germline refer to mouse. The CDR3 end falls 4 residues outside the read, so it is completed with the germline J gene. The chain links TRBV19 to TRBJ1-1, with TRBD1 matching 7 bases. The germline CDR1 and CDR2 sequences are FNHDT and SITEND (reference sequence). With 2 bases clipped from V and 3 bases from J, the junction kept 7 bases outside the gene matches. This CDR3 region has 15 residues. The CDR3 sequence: CASSIPTGRDTEVFF. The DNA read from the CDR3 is TGTGCCAGCAGTATCCCGACAGGGAGAGACACA.

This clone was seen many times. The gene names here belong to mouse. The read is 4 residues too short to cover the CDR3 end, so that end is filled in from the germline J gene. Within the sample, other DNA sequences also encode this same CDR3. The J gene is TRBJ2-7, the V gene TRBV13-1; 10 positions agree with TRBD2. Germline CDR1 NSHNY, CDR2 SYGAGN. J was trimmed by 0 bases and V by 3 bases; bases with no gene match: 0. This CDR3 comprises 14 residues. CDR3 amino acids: CASSGTGGSYEQYF. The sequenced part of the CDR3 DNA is TGTGCCAGCAGTGGGACTGGGGGCTCCTAT.

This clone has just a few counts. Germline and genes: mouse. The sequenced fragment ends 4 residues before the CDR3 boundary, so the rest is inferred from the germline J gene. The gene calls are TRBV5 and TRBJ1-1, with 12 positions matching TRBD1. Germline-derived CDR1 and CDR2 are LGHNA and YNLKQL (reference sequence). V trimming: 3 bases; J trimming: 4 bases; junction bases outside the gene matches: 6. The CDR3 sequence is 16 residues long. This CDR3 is CASSQAGTGGFTEVFF. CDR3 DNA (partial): TGTGCCAGCAGCCAGGCCGGGACAGGGGGCTTCACA.

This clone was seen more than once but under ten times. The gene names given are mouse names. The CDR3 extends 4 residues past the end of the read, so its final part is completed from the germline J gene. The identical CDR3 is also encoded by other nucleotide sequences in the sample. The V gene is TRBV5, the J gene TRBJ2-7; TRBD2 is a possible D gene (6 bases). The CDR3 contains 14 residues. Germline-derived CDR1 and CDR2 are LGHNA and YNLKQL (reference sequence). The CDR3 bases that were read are TGTGCCAGCAGCCAAGATCCGGGGGGATAT. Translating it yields CASSQDPGGY. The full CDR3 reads CASSQDPGGYEQYF.

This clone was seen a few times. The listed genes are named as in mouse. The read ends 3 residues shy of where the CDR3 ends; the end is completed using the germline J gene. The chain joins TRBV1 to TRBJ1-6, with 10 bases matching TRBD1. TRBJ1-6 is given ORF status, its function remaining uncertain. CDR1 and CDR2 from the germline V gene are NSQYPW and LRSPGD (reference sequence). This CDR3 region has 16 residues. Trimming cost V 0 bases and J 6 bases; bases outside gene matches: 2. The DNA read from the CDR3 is TGCACCTGCAGTGCAGAAGGACAGGGGGGTAATTCGCCC. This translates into CTCSAEGQGGNSP. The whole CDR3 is CTCSAEGQGGNSPLYF.

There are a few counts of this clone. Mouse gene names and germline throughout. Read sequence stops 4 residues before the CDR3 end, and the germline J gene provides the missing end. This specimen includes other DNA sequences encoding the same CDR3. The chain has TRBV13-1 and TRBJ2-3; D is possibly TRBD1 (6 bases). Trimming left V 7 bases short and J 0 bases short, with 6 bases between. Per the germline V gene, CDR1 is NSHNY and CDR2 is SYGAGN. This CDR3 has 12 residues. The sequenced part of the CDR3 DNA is TGTGCCAGCCAGGGGAGTGCAGAA. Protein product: CASQGSAE. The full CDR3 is CASQGSAETLYF.